This T cell receptor beta chain was recovered during a study of early T cells in non-severe SARS-CoV-2 infection. About the study: Sequenced bulk RNA came from whole blood that was unsorted, and chains were unpaired. Broader study findings: Matching against VDJdb likely underestimated virus-specific expansions, favoring anti-spike CD8.

This CDR3 region has 16 residues. Germline V CDR1 and CDR2: MGHRA, YSYEKL. With V trimmed by 4 bases and J by 4 bases, 10 bases remained unmatched. This clonotype was counted a few times. The antigen remains unidentified. As part of library construction, unique molecular identifiers were attached to individual cDNA molecules. TCRdb re-called the 5' RACE reads through MiXCR, storing one row per CDR3 protein. The sample has around 45,000 distinct CDR3 sequences; 3% to 4% are singletons. The sequence came from an adult who was a healthcare worker with PCR-confirmed SARS-CoV-2 infection or an uninfected control (not recorded which). This sequence joins TRBV4-1 and TRBJ2-3, with TRBD2 identical over 8 bases. The specimen sequenced was whole blood. CDR3 sequence reads: CASSLPGREMADTQYF. CDR3 nucleotide sequence: TGCGCCAGCAGCCTCCCCGGGAGGGAGATGGCAGATACGCAGTATTTT.